The 26 T cell receptor beta chains below come from one sample, sequenced in a study of metastatic and nonmetastatic thyroid tumors (dated by TCRdb to the early 2020s). Before undergoing thyroid surgery, none of the patients had been given any kind of treatment. The protocol used for the library was PCR. Instrument used: Illumina HiSeq 4000. Through fastp at Q25 and MiXCR, TCRdb rebuilt clones from the public reads, retaining in-frame beta chains. This sample comprises tens of thousands of clones, just over 14% of them detected only once. The ten largest clones take up roughly 14% of the sample. Sequencing was carried out using tumor tissue. These receptors originate from a female donor with papillary thyroid cancer or a benign thyroid nodule (not recorded which). Some clones in this sample may be carry-over from other donors' samples.

This clone was observed many times. The rearrangement joins TRBV2 to TRBJ1-3, with D uncertain. V was cut by 1 base and J by 2 bases, with 12 bases left in between. The CDR3 totals 16 residues. CDR1 and CDR2 (germline): SNHLY, FYNNEI. The CDR3 is CASSEVLTTTGNTIYF. The CDR3 nucleotides read TGTGCCAGCAGTGAAGTCCTGACCACCACTGGAAACACCATATATTTT.

This clone showed up many times. CDR3 amino acids: CASSVEGSGTEAFF. The CDR3 DNA sequence: TGTGCCAGCAGTGTTGAGGGGTCTGGGACTGAAGCTTTCTTT. The chain links TRBV6-1 to TRBJ1-1; tentatively, D is TRBD1 (5 bases). This CDR3 spans 14 amino acids. In germline, CDR1 is MNHNS, CDR2 SASEGT. V was pared by 4 bases and J by 5 bases, with 14 bases between.

This clone showed up many times. The V call is TRBV4-1, the J call TRBJ1-2; D possibly corresponds to TRBD1 (5 bases). V dropped 1 base and J dropped 13 bases, with 16 bases sitting between them. CDR1 and CDR2 (germline): MGHRA, YSYEKL. CDR3 length equals 13 residues. CDR3 amino acids: CASSQVVQEQVTF. The DNA for the CDR3 is TGCGCCAGCAGCCAAGTAGTCCAGGAACAGGTCACCTTC.

Within the sample, this clone is medium-sized. This chain joins TRBV5-1 and TRBJ2-7; D perhaps matches TRBD2 (6 bases). The CDR3 is 13 amino acids. Per the germline V gene, CDR1 is SGHRS and CDR2 is YFSETQ. Trimming removed 3 bases at V and 6 bases at J, with 13 bases between. The CDR3 reads CASSSPGVGEQYF. The CDR3 nucleotides are TGCGCCAGCAGCTCCCCGGGGGTAGGCGAGCAGTACTTC.

This clone was observed at least ten times. The rearrangement links TRBV11-1 to TRBJ2-2, with D unresolved. Per the germline V gene, CDR1 is SGHAT and CDR2 is FQDESV (reference sequence). Trimming shortened V by 2 bases and J by 1 base, and 5 bases separated the two germline ends. CDR3 size: 14 residues. The CDR3 loop is CASSLNRNTGELFF. DNA of the CDR3: TGTGCCAGCAGCTTAAATAGGAACACCGGGGAGCTGTTTTTT.

This clone was seen ten or more times. This same CDR3 is encoded by further DNA sequences in the sample. CDR3 DNA sequence: TGTGCCAGCTCACCGGTGACAGGGGTGGGGAATGAGCAGTTCTTC. Translation gives CASSPVTGVGNEQFF. V is TRBV18 and J is TRBJ2-1; TRBD1 matches at 8 bases. The CDR3 contains 15 residues. Germline V gives CDR1 KGHSH, CDR2 LQKENI. V was pared by 3 bases and J by 7 bases, with 8 bases of the junction left unmatched.

The table lists this clone with many counts. The V call is TRBV12-3 or TRBV12-4, the J call TRBJ1-6, with 7 bases fitting TRBD1. CDR3 length equals 15 residues. V lost 6 bases and J lost 10; bases outside the gene matches: 12. The chain's CDR3 is CASSFRQGDSSPLHF. CDR3 nucleotides: TGTGCCAGCAGCTTTAGACAGGGAGACTCATCACCCCTCCACTTT.

This clone was observed at least ten times. The chain recombines TRBV20-1 with TRBJ2-2, with D tentatively TRBD2 (6 bases). The CDR3 loop spans 15 amino acids. Germline CDR1 reads DFQATT; CDR2 reads SNEGSKA (reference sequence). Deletions cut 1 base from V and 3 bases from J, with 12 bases between. CDR3 nucleotide sequence: TGCAGTGCTAGAGCAAGGAGGGCATACACCGGGGAGCTGTTTTTT. It translates to CSARARRAYTGELFF.

This clone was seen ten or more times. The chain recombines TRBV20-1 with TRBJ2-1; 9 bases fit TRBD2. Per germline, CDR1 DFQATT and CDR2 SNEGSKA (reference sequence). This CDR3 region has 14 residues. The ends lost 1 base at V and 7 bases at J; junction bases unmatched: 5. CDR3 DNA sequence: TGCAGTGCTAGAGTTGCGGGAGGGAGTAATGAGCAGTTCTTC. Translating gives CSARVAGGSNEQFF.

This clone was found many times. V is TRBV5-1 and J is TRBJ2-1; D gene uncertain. The CDR3 sequence is 12 residues long. CDR1 is SGHRS, CDR2 YFSETQ, per germline. V was trimmed by 5 bases and J by 7 bases, leaving 10 bases between them. The CDR3 reads CASRIDLNEQFF. For the CDR3, the DNA is TGCGCCAGCAGGATTGACCTGAATGAGCAGTTCTTC.

This sequence joins TRBV4-1 and TRBJ1-2, with TRBD1 matching over 12 bases. J lost 4 bases, V lost 0 bases, and 3 bases had no gene match. Germline CDR1 is MGHRA and CDR2 is YSYEKL. The CDR3 totals 16 residues. The CDR3 region has the DNA TGCGCCAGCAGCCAAGATGAGGGACAGGGGGCCTATGGCTACACCTTC. Translation gives CASSQDEGQGAYGYTF.

Comment on this clone: A clone one base away is much larger, so this may be a read error. The chain joins TRBV7-3 to TRBJ2-1; TRBD1 agrees at 8 bases. V trimming: 5 bases; J trimming: 4 bases; junction bases outside the gene matches: 7. The CDR3 has 15 amino acids. Germline V CDR1 and CDR2: SGHTA, FQGTGA. CDR3 protein: CASSTSRGPYNEQFF. DNA for the CDR3: TGTGCCAGCAGCACCAGCAGGGGGCCGTACAATGAGCAGTTCTTC. Looking up the rest from reference TRBV7-3 and TRBJ2-1 gives the full variable domain: GAGVSQTPSNKVTEKGKYVELRCDPISGHTALYWYRQSLGQGPEFLIYFQGTGAADDSGLPNDRFFAVRPEGSVSTLKIQRTERGDSAVYLCASSTSRGPYNEQFFGPGTRLTVL.

V is TRBV6-2 or TRBV6-3 and J is TRBJ1-5, with D perhaps TRBD1 (5 bases). V dropped 0 bases and J dropped 2 bases, with 11 bases sitting between them. From germline, CDR1 is MNHEY and CDR2 SVGEGT. The CDR3 totals 16 residues. This chain's CDR3 is CASSYSVRGGNQPQHF. The DNA of the CDR3 is TGTGCCAGCAGTTACTCTGTAAGGGGCGGCAATCAGCCCCAGCATTTT.

Ten or more counts support this clone. V usage is TRBV14 and J usage is TRBJ2-7, with TRBD2 as a possible D gene (5 bases). The germline V gene has CDR1 SGHDN and CDR2 FVKESK. CDR3 length equals 13 residues. V was cut by 4 bases and J by 7 bases, with 14 bases left in between. DNA of the CDR3: TGTGCCAGCAGCCTGACCATAACGGGGGAGCAGTACTTC. Translating it yields CASSLTITGEQYF. The variable domain in full, with the rest retrieved from reference TRBV14 and TRBJ2-7, is EAGVTQFPSHSVIEKGQTVTLRCDPISGHDNLYWYRRVMGKEIKFLLHFVKESKQDESGMPNNRFLAERTGGTYSTLKVQPAELEDSGVYFCASSLTITGEQYFGPGTRLTVT.

This clone appeared many times. This rearrangement joins TRBV30 to TRBJ1-5; 11 nucleotides line up with TRBD1. The CDR3 contains 15 residues. The V gene's germline CDR1 is GTSNPN and CDR2 SVGIG (reference sequence). The V and J ends lost 4 bases and 6 bases, in that order; junction bases with no gene match: 8. CDR3 coding DNA: TGTGCCTGGACTGGGACAGGGGGTCAAGGTCAGCCCCAGCATTTT. Translation gives CAWTGTGGQGQPQHF.

This clone is medium-sized by share. The gene calls are TRBV6-1 and TRBJ1-2, with 8 bases that match TRBD1. CDR1 is MNHNS and CDR2 is SASEGT in the germline V gene. The CDR3 covers 15 residues. The junction had 7 bases not matched to a gene; V was cut back by 2 bases and J by 5 bases. CDR3 loop: CASSERTGPTYGYTF. The CDR3 DNA reads as TGTGCCAGCAGTGAAAGGACAGGGCCAACTTATGGCTACACCTTC.

This sequence joins TRBV2 and TRBJ1-2, with D possibly being TRBD1 (5 bases). The CDR3 has 14 residues. Germline values: CDR1 SNHLY, CDR2 FYNNEI. V lost 7 bases and J lost 10, with 22 bases in between. The CDR3 bases are TGTGCCAGCACCGACGGGGGGTGGGTTGTAGTCTACACCTTC. Amino acid sequence: CASTDGGWVVVYTF. Full variable domain (rest looked up from reference TRBV2 and TRBJ1-2): EPEVTQTPSHQVTQMGQEVILRCVPISNHLYFYWYRQILGQKVEFLVSFYNNEISEKSEIFDDQFSVERPDGSNFTLKIRSTKLEDSAMYFCASTDGGWVVVYTFGSGTRLTVV.

This clone is medium-sized by share. The V gene is TRBV30, the J gene TRBJ1-5, with D possibly matching TRBD1 (5 bases). Germline CDR1 GTSNPN, CDR2 SVGIG (reference sequence). The V end was cut by 3 bases, the J end by 4 bases, with 7 bases between. The CDR3 sequence is 12 residues long. This CDR3 reads CAWRGGNQPQHF. The CDR3 DNA sequence: TGTGCCTGGAGGGGGGGGAATCAGCCCCAGCATTTT.

This clone was observed at least ten times. The chain combines TRBV15 with TRBJ1-2, with D perhaps matching TRBD1 (5 bases). V gave up 0 bases and J gave up 8 bases, with 16 bases separating them. The CDR3 runs to 15 residues. Germline lookup yields CDR1 LNHNV and CDR2 YYDKDF (reference sequence). The CDR3 DNA reads TGTGCCACCAGCAGAGATTGGTCAGGGATGGAGGGCTACACCTTC. Its protein is CATSRDWSGMEGYTF.

This clone was seen ten or more times. CDR3 sequence (DNA): TGTGCCAGCAGCTTAGGGAGCGCGGGGGGGCATGAGCAGTTCTTC. This gives the protein CASSLGSAGGHEQFF. The rearrangement uses TRBV11-2 and TRBJ2-1, with 9 bases lining up with TRBD2. From germline, CDR1 is SGHAT and CDR2 FQNNGV. The junction had 6 bases not matched to a gene; V was cut back by 1 base and J by 8 bases. The CDR3 spans 15 residues.

By sample share, this clone is medium-sized (0.01 to 0.1%). The genes are TRBV6-1 and TRBJ1-6; D perhaps matches TRBD1 (6 bases). CDR3 length equals 14 residues. Germline lookup yields CDR1 MNHNS and CDR2 SASEGT. V was trimmed by 6 bases and J by 8 bases, leaving 14 bases between them. The CDR3 DNA reads TGTGCCAGCAGCCCACAGGGCATAGATTCACCCCTCCACTTT. Translation gives CASSPQGIDSPLHF.

The chain carries TRBV20-1 and TRBJ2-7; 8 nucleotides agree with TRBD2. Germline CDR1 is DFQATT and CDR2 is SNEGSKA (reference sequence). The trim removed 2 bases at V and 3 bases at J, leaving 3 bases unmatched. CDR3 size: 13 residues. In DNA, the CDR3 is TGCAGTGCTAGAAGCGGGAGAGACTACGAGCAGTACGTC. It specifies CSARSGRDYEQYV.

This clone was counted many times. CDR3 in DNA: TGTGCCAGCAGCTTTTATAGCGGGGCCTACAATGAGCAGTTCTTC. It is translated as CASSFYSGAYNEQFF. The chain uses TRBV11-2 and TRBJ2-1; TRBD2 aligns across 8 bases. The CDR3 is made up of 15 amino acids. Germline CDR1 is SGHAT and CDR2 is FQNNGV. After removal of 3 bases from V and 2 bases from J, the junction contained 3 bases not matched to a gene.

The J gene is TRBJ2-1, the V gene TRBV4-2; TRBD1 might be the D (5 bases). The CDR3 spans 14 residues. V was trimmed by 3 bases and J by 5 bases, leaving 11 bases between them. CDR1 is LGHNA and CDR2 is YNFKEQ in the germline V gene. CDR3 nucleotide sequence: TGTGCCAGCAGCCACGGTGACAGTAACAATGAGCAGTTCTTC. Protein product: CASSHGDSNNEQFF.

This clone was observed many times. This sequence joins TRBV4-2 and TRBJ2-3; 10 bases fit TRBD2. J gave up 2 bases and V 1 base, and 6 bases lay outside the gene matches. In germline, CDR1 is LGHNA, CDR2 YNFKEQ. This CDR3 has 17 amino acids. The CDR3 DNA is TGTGCCAGCAGCCAAGGTATAGCGGGGGGCACCACAGATACGCAGTATTTT. Its translation is CASSQGIAGGTTDTQYF.

This clone was detected many times. The chain has TRBV18 and TRBJ2-7; 9 bases are shared with TRBD1. V lost 4 bases, J lost 6 bases, and 7 bases stayed unmatched. This CDR3 comprises 14 residues. Per the germline V gene, CDR1 is KGHSH and CDR2 is LQKENI. The CDR3 spells CASSLGQGGLEQYF. The DNA of the CDR3 is TGTGCCAGCTCACTGGGACAGGGAGGCCTCGAGCAGTACTTC.